These T cell receptor beta chains were read from a single sample in a study of cytomegalovirus exposure and HLA in healthy donors. Repertoires were generated with immunoSEQ multiplex PCR, while TCRdb's copy carries only in-frame clones and drops some. The sample contains a few hundred thousand clones, approximately 86% of which appear only once. The sample taken for sequencing was PBMCs. The receptor source for this set is a woman younger than 35 in good health and CMV-seronegative. CDR3s include the opening cysteine and the closing phenylalanine or tryptophan. D genes are given only for firm matches. A row's size may be missing; if present it is once, few, many or a size class.

J,size,D,V,DNA,CDR3
TRBJ2-7,.,TRBD1,TRBV5-1,TGCGCCAGGCTTACGGGGACAGGGCACGAGCAGTACTTC,CARLTGTGHEQYF
TRBJ2-7,few,TRBD2,TRBV7-9,TGTGCCAGCAGCTCCCCTCGGCGGGAGGGGAGGTCACCCTACGAGCAGTACTTC,CASSSPRREGRSPYEQYF
TRBJ1-5,few,.,TRBV19,TGTGCCAGTAGCGACAGTAGCAATCAGCCCCAGCATTTT,CASSDSSNQPQHF
TRBJ2-7,once,.,TRBV5-1,TGCGCCAGCAGCTTGTCGGGAGAAACCTACGAGCAGTACTTC,CASSLSGETYEQYF
TRBJ2-7,.,.,TRBV6-5,TGTGCCAGCAGTTCCCCCAGCCGCGGGACGGGCTACGAGCAGTACTTC,CASSSPSRGTGYEQYF
TRBJ1-1,.,TRBD1,TRBV30,TGTGCCTGGAGGACAGGGGGCACTGAAGCTTTCTTT,CAWRTGGTEAFF
TRBJ2-3,.,TRBD1,TRBV25-1,TGTGCCAGCAGAGGGGGCATTTTTTCAGATACGCAGTATTTT,CASRGGIFSDTQYF
TRBJ2-7,.,.,TRBV4-1,TGCGCCAGCAGCCAAGTGACTGGGTCCTACGAGCAGTACTTC,CASSQVTGSYEQYF
TRBJ2-4,.,TRBD1,TRBV9,TGTGCCAGCAGCGAGGGGACAGGGGGACTCGGAAACATTCAGTACTTC,CASSEGTGGLGNIQYF
TRBJ2-1,.,TRBD1,TRBV19,TGTGCCAGTAGTAAGACAGGGGGCGGCAATGAGCAGTTCTTC,CASSKTGGGNEQFF
TRBJ2-1,.,.,TRBV13,TGTGCCAGCAGCTTGAAGGAGTGGGGCCTTTACAATGAGCAGTTCTTC,CASSLKEWGLYNEQFF
TRBJ2-2,few,TRBD1,TRBV7-2,TGTGCCAGCAGCTGGGGGACAGTTCCAACCGGGGAGCTGTTTTTT,CASSWGTVPTGELFF
TRBJ2-7,once,TRBD2,TRBV10-3,TGTGCCATCAGCGAGACTAGCGCGACCTACGAGCAGTACTTC,CAISETSATYEQYF
TRBJ2-1,.,.,TRBV28,TGTGCCAGCATTGGGGCGAGTTGGCACCATGAGCAGTTCTTC,CASIGASWHHEQFF
TRBJ2-3,once,.,TRBV7-2,TGTGCCAGCAGCTTAGGCCTAGCAATTATCACAGATACGCAGTATTTT,CASSLGLAIITDTQYF
TRBJ2-2,.,TRBD1,TRBV27,TGTGCCAGCAGTCCCCGGACAGGGAACACCGGGGAGCTGTTTTTT,CASSPRTGNTGELFF
TRBJ2-7,.,TRBD2,TRBV28,TGTGCCAGCAGTCCAACTAGCGGGAGCTACGAGCAGTACTTC,CASSPTSGSYEQYF
TRBJ2-4,.,.,TRBV2,TGTGCCAGCAGCCCGGACAGCAAAAACATTCAGTACTTC,CASSPDSKNIQYF
TRBJ1-1,.,TRBD1,TRBV5-1,TGCGCCAGCAGCTACGGGACAGGGGGAGCGGAGGGGTCGAACACTGAAGCTTTCTTT,CASSYGTGGAEGSNTEAFF
TRBJ1-3,.,.,TRBV28,TGTGCCAGCAGTTTCGACAGGAGCTCTGGAAACACCATATATTTT,CASSFDRSSGNTIYF
TRBJ2-2,.,TRBD2,TRBV13,TGTGCCAGCAGCCGGGGGGGACTAGCGGGGAACACCGGGGAGCTGTTTTTT,CASSRGGLAGNTGELFF
TRBJ2-7,.,TRBD2,TRBV29-1,TGCAGCGTTGAATTAACTAGCGGGAGTTCAGACTACGAGCAGTACTTC,CSVELTSGSSDYEQYF
TRBJ2-5,.,TRBD2,TRBV10-2,TGCGCCAGCAGTGCCCTTGTCTCTAGCGGGAACGGTGGGACCCAGTACTTC,CASSALVSSGNGGTQYF
TRBJ1-1,.,TRBD1,TRBV27,TGTGCCAGCAGTTTGGGAACCGGGACAGCTAGAAACACTGAAGCTTTCTTT,CASSLGTGTARNTEAFF
TRBJ2-7,.,.,TRBV21-1,TGTGCCAGCAGCAACCTACGGACTAGGGCGGGAGGGCTGAGCTCCTACGAGCAGTACTTC,CASSNLRTRAGGLSSYEQYF
TRBJ1-2,.,.,TRBV5-4,TGTGCCAGCAGCTTGAAGGGGATATTCTATGGCTACACCTTC,CASSLKGIFYGYTF
TRBJ2-7,.,.,TRBV27,TGTGCCAGCAGTTACTCCAGCGGGTCCTACGAGCAGTACTTC,CASSYSSGSYEQYF
TRBJ2-7,.,TRBD1,TRBV19,TGTGCCAGTAGTGTACAGGGGGCTGGTTACGAGCAGTACTTC,CASSVQGAGYEQYF
TRBJ2-7,.,TRBD1,TRBV10-2,TGCGCCAGCGGGGGGCAGGGGGCCCACGAGCAGTACTTC,CASGGQGAHEQYF
TRBJ2-1,.,.,TRBV10-3,TGTGCCATCAGCGACAGGTCTCGGGATGAGCAGTTCTTC,CAISDRSRDEQFF
TRBJ2-7,.,TRBD2,TRBV30,TGTGCCTGGAGCTCTAGCGGCCTCTACGAGCAGTACTTC,CAWSSSGLYEQYF
TRBJ2-6,.,.,TRBV5-1,TGCGCCAGCAGCTTGAGCTTTGGGGCCAACGTCCTGACTTTC,CASSLSFGANVLTF
TRBJ2-7,.,TRBD2,TRBV29-1,TGCAGCGTTGTCGGGAGGGACGGTTACGAGCAGTACTTC,CSVVGRDGYEQYF
TRBJ1-2,few,.,TRBV28,TGTGCCAGCGGAACAGTTAGGTATGGCTACACCTTC,CASGTVRYGYTF
TRBJ2-1,.,TRBD2,TRBV9,TGTGCCAGCAGCGTGGGCGGGAGGCCCTACAATGAGCAGTTCTTC,CASSVGGRPYNEQFF
TRBJ2-5,.,.,TRBV28,TGTGCCAGCAGTTCAGGACAAAACCAAGAGACCCAGTACTTC,CASSSGQNQETQYF
TRBJ1-2,.,.,TRBV4-3,TGCGCCAGCAGCCAAAGGGGGTGGGGCGAGGGTGGCTACACCTTC,CASSQRGWGEGGYTF
TRBJ2-7,.,.,TRBV18,TGTGCCAGCTCCCCTCCGAGCTCCTACGAGCAGTACTTC,CASSPPSSYEQYF
TRBJ2-6,once,TRBD2,TRBV9,TGTGCCAGCAGCTGGGGGGGACGCCGCTCTGGGGCCAACGTCCTGACTTTC,CASSWGGRRSGANVLTF
TRBJ1-2,.,.,TRBV6-1,TGTGCCAGCAGTGGGAAGTCGGGTGGCTACACCTTC,CASSGKSGGYTF
TRBJ1-1,.,.,TRBV7-9,TGTGCCAGCGCTCGGGGGGGATCCAACACTGAAGCTTTCTTT,CASARGGSNTEAFF
TRBJ1-2,.,.,TRBV4-2,TGTGCCAGCAGCCAAGCGCTCGACCCCTACGGGGGCTACACCTTC,CASSQALDPYGGYTF
TRBJ2-5,.,TRBD2,TRBV27,TGTGCCAGCAGTGGGGGACTAGCGGGGTACCAAGAGACCCAGTACTTC,CASSGGLAGYQETQYF
TRBJ1-1,.,.,TRBV29-1,TGCAGCGTTGATGACTGGAACACTGAAGCTTTCTTT,CSVDDWNTEAFF
TRBJ2-7,.,TRBD2,TRBV27,TGTGCCAGCAGGGCAGCGGGAGGGATAACCTACGAGCAGTACTTC,CASRAAGGITYEQYF
TRBJ2-7,.,.,TRBV6-6,TGTGCCAGCAGTTACTCGTCGCGTGGTAGCTACGAGCAGTACTTC,CASSYSSRGSYEQYF
TRBJ2-5,.,.,TRBV5-1,TGCGCCAGCAGCTTGGCTGCGGCCGAGATACAAGAGACCCAGTACTTC,CASSLAAAEIQETQYF
TRBJ2-1,.,TRBD2,TRBV29-1,TGCAGAGCTGGACTAGCGGGAGAGGGAGAGCAGTTCTTC,CRAGLAGEGEQFF
TRBJ1-2,.,TRBD1,TRBV10-3,TGTGCCATCAGTGAGTACGGACAGGGGTTCGGCTACACCTTC,CAISEYGQGFGYTF
TRBJ2-7,.,TRBD2,TRBV6-5,TGTGCCAGCAGTTACTATGAGACTAGCGGGAACTACGAGCAGTACTTC,CASSYYETSGNYEQYF
TRBJ1-2,.,TRBD1,TRBV7-9,TGTGCCAGCAGCTCGATGACAGGGAACTATGGCTACACCTTC,CASSSMTGNYGYTF
TRBJ2-1,.,TRBD2,TRBV29-1,TGCAGCGTTGTGAAGGGGGGACTAGTCAATGAGCAGTTCTTC,CSVVKGGLVNEQFF
TRBJ1-5,.,.,TRBV27,TGTGCCAGCAGCCCCGACGGACATAGCAATCAGCCCCAGCATTTT,CASSPDGHSNQPQHF
TRBJ1-1,once,TRBD1,TRBV5-4,TGTGCCAGCAGCCGGCGGGACAGGCCAGCTCCTGAAGCTTTCTTT,CASSRRDRPAPEAFF
TRBJ1-3,.,TRBD1,TRBV28,TGTGCCAGCACCACGGACAGGTCTGGAAACACCATATATTTT,CASTTDRSGNTIYF